Presented here are 8 T cell receptor beta chains from one specimen sequenced in a study of CD8+ T cells in alopecia areata. It was cDNA, reverse transcribed from extracted RNA, that served as the sequencing template. Profiled with immunoSEQ multiplex PCR; TCRdb holds only in-frame clones, not every one. The repertoire holds tens of thousands of clones, with 60% to 70% as singletons. Sorting of CD4+ cells into CD25+CD127- cells was performed for about five patients. The material sequenced was CD4+ Tregs sorted from blood. The receptors stem from a human donor with alopecia areata.

This chain uses TRBV29-1 with TRBJ2-1, with TRBD2 matching over 8 bases. Germline-derived CDR1 and CDR2 are SQVTM and ANQGSEA. The V and J ends lost 6 bases and 6 bases, in that order; junction bases with no gene match: 10. The length of the CDR3 is 14 residues. CDR3: CSVYSGMAVNEQFF. The CDR3 DNA sequence: TGCAGCGTATATAGCGGGATGGCGGTCAATGAGCAGTTCTTC.

The genes are TRBV5-1 and TRBJ2-1; D is perhaps TRBD1 (6 bases). The CDR3 is 14 amino acids. CDR1 is SGHRS, CDR2 YFSETQ, per germline. V was cut by 5 bases and J by 7 bases, with 16 bases left in between. In DNA, the CDR3 is TGCGCCAGCAGTACGGGACGCCAGGGGAATGAGCAGTTCTTC. Translation gives CASSTGRQGNEQFF.

For the CDR3, the DNA is TGTGCCAGCAGCTTTTCCATTCGCACAGATACGCAGTATTTT. It encodes CASSFSIRTDTQYF. The rearrangement joins TRBV11-2 to TRBJ2-3, with D hard to call. Trimming stripped 3 bases from V and 1 base from J, with 8 bases between. This CDR3 has 14 residues. CDR1 is SGHAT and CDR2 is FQNNGV in the germline V gene.

In its sample, this clone was seen once. The V gene is TRBV10-3, the J gene TRBJ2-1, with 9 bases lining up with TRBD1. The CDR3 has 16 residues. J gave up 4 bases and V 6 bases, and 10 bases lay outside the gene matches. Looked up from germline, CDR1 is ENHRY and CDR2 is SYGVKD. CDR3 sequence reads: CAIRPGGGTGYNEQFF. The CDR3, as DNA: TGTGCCATCAGGCCAGGAGGCGGGACAGGGTACAATGAGCAGTTCTTC.

By its share, this clone is medium-sized. The gene calls are TRBV7-2 and TRBJ2-3; D is perhaps TRBD2 (5 bases). The CDR3 has 13 amino acids. Trimming removed 0 bases at V and 5 bases at J, with 6 bases between. Germline CDR1 SGHTA, CDR2 FQGNSA. In DNA, the CDR3 is TGTGCCAGCAGCTTAGCCGAGGGAGATACGCAGTATTTT. Its translation: CASSLAEGDTQYF.

V gene TRBV5-4 combines with J gene TRBJ2-2; TRBD2 matches at 9 bases. V lost 3 bases and J lost 1; bases outside the gene matches: 4. In germline, CDR1 is SGHNT, CDR2 YYREEE (reference sequence). The length of the CDR3 is 16 residues. The CDR3 here is CASSSGLALNTGELFF. In DNA form, the CDR3 reads TGTGCCAGCAGCTCGGGACTAGCCTTGAACACCGGGGAGCTGTTTTTT. The variable domain in full, with the rest retrieved from reference TRBV5-4 and TRBJ2-2, is ETGVTQSPTHLIKTRGQQVTLRCSSQSGHNTVSWYQQALGQGPQFIFQYYREEENGRGNFPPRFSGLQFPNYSSELNVNALELDDSALYLCASSSGLALNTGELFFGEGSRLTVL.

The rearrangement links TRBV9 to TRBJ2-1, with 9 nucleotides matching TRBD1. Germline V gene lookup returns CDR1 SGDLS and CDR2 YYNGEE. The ends lost 3 bases at V and 9 bases at J; junction bases unmatched: 7. The CDR3 length is 14 residues. The chain's CDR3 is CASSGGTGNGEQFF. In DNA, the CDR3 is TGTGCCAGCAGCGGAGGGACAGGGAATGGTGAGCAGTTCTTC.

In regard to this clone: This CDR3 is also generated by other DNA sequences in the sample. The chain joins TRBV18 to TRBJ2-7, with TRBD1 identical over 11 bases. This CDR3 is 14 amino acids long. CDR1 KGHSH and CDR2 LQKENI come from the germline V gene. Trimming took 3 bases from V and 2 from J; bases not matched to a gene: 0. The CDR3 DNA reads as TGTGCCAGCTCACCGGGACAGGGGGCCTACGAGCAGTACTTC. Its protein product is CASSPGQGAYEQYF.